A selection of T cell receptor beta chains follows, all from one sample in a study of cytomegalovirus exposure and HLA in healthy donors. Some clones are missing from TCRdb's copy, which holds only in-frame ones; the method was immunoSEQ multiplex PCR. The sample consists of around 160,000 clones, more than 75% of them appearing once. Material for sequencing was PBMCs. The receptors stem from a man aged 18 to 30 in good health and CMV-seronegative. The CDR3 runs from the conserved cysteine through the conserved F or W. Some rows have no size entry. The others give once, few or many, or a class for an expanded clone.

clone size: few
V gene: TRBV19
J gene: TRBJ2-1
CDR3 protein: CASSTGNQYNEQFF

clone size: -
V gene: TRBV15
J gene: TRBJ1-2
CDR3 protein: CATSRDRGNYGYTF

clone size: -
V gene: TRBV4-1
J gene: TRBJ1-6
CDR3 protein: CASSQVRTGSPLHF

clone size: once
V gene: TRBV2
J gene: TRBJ2-7
CDR3 protein: CASRGAGAPHYEQYF

clone size: -
V gene: TRBV4-1
J gene: TRBJ2-1
CDR3 protein: CASSQGGGFSSYNEQFF

clone size: -
V gene: TRBV4-2
J gene: TRBJ1-2
CDR3 protein: CASSQDGQPNYGYTF

clone size: -
V gene: TRBV6-1
J gene: TRBJ2-2
CDR3 protein: CASRPGTGNTGELFF

clone size: -
V gene: TRBV28
J gene: TRBJ1-2
CDR3 protein: CASSLGQNYGYTF

clone size: -
V gene: TRBV5-1
J gene: TRBJ2-7
CDR3 protein: CASSREPGLEYEQYF

clone size: -
V gene: TRBV4-1
J gene: TRBJ1-5
CDR3 protein: CASSRGQGISQPQHF

clone size: -
V gene: TRBV7-9
J gene: TRBJ2-5
CDR3 protein: CASSPNLAGAQETQYF

clone size: -
V gene: TRBV28
J gene: TRBJ2-3
CDR3 protein: CASRDYTDTQYF

clone size: -
V gene: TRBV6-5
J gene: TRBJ1-2
CDR3 protein: CASMPGGNYGYTF

clone size: -
V gene: TRBV19
J gene: TRBJ2-7
CDR3 protein: CASGTSVSYEQYF